This T cell receptor beta chain was retrieved from a study of cytomegalovirus exposure and HLA in healthy donors. The donors were part of the validation cohort, which consisted of under 150 subjects and was separate from the first cohort of several hundred subjects. CDR3 length equals 14 residues. Germline lookup yields CDR1 SGHRS and CDR2 YFSETQ. Trimming took 4 bases from V and 5 from J, leaving 15 bases between them. Study-wide points: Cytomegalovirus-associated TCR beta chains were listed, numbering some 170.

The data were produced by immunoSEQ multiplex PCR, yet TCRdb's version contains in-frame clones alone and is incomplete. The data contain about 180,000 clones, 75% to 90% of them singletons. A remark on this clone: Its antigen is not identified.

The sample taken for sequencing was PBMCs. V gene TRBV5-1 combines with J gene TRBJ1-1; D gene unclear. The receptor's source is a man aged 18 to 35 in good health and CMV-seropositive. The CDR3 DNA sequence: TGCGCCAGCAGCCCCGGTGGGCCAGTGACTGAAGCTTTCTTT. Translated, it gives CASSPGGPVTEAFF.